This TCR beta chain is from a study of cytomegalovirus exposure and HLA in healthy donors. The CDR3 extends over 14 amino acids. Between the trimmed V and J ends, which lost 0 bases and 6 bases, there was a span of 9 bases. The germline V gene has CDR1 SGHDN and CDR2 FVKESK. A note on this clone: Antigen: not known.

Regarding the study as a whole: Serostatus for CMV was the only available immune exposure information. A later look showed TCR association rates differing by HLA locus, highest for DRB1 and lowest for HLA-C.

The PCR made use of 60 Vbeta and 13 Jbeta primers. Clones were read by immunoSEQ multiplex PCR, and TCRdb kept only the in-frame ones, dropping some. Of approximately 95,000 clones in the sample, about 78% were seen once. Input material: PBMCs. J is TRBJ2-4 and V is TRBV14, with D perhaps TRBD1 (5 bases). This TCR derives from a woman aged 40 to 50 in good health and CMV-seropositive. As DNA, the CDR3 is TGTGCCAGCAGCCAAGACAGGGATGCAAACATTCAGTACTTC. This translates into CASSQDRDANIQYF.